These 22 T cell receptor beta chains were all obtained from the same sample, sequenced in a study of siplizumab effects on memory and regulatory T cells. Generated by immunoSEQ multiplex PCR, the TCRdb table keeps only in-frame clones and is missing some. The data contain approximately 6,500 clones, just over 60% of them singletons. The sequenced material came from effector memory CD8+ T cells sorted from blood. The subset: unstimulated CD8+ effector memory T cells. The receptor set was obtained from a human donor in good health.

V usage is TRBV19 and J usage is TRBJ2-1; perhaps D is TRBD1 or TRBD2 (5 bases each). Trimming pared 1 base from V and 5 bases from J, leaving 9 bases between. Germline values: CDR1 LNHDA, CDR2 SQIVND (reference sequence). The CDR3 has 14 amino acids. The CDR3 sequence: CASSIAGTNNEQFF. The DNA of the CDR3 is TGTGCCAGTAGTATAGCGGGGACGAACAATGAGCAGTTCTTC.

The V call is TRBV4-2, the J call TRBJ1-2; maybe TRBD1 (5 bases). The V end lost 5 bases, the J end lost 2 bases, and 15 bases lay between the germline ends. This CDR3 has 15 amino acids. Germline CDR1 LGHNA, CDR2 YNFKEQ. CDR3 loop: CASSLWQEGNYGYTF. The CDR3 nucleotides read TGTGCCAGCAGCTTGTGGCAGGAGGGGAACTATGGCTACACCTTC.

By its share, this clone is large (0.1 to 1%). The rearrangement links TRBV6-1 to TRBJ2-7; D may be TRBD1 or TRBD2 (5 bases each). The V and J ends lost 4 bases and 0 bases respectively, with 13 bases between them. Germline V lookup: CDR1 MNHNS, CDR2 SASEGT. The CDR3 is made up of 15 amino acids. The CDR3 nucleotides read TGTGCCAGCAGTGCTTATGAGGGGAGCTCCTACGAGCAGTACTTC. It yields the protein CASSAYEGSSYEQYF.

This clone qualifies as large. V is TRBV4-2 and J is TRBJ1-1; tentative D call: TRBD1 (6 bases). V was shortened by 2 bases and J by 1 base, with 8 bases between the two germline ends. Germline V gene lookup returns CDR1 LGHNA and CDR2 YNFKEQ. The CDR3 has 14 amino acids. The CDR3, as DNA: TGTGCCAGCAGCCAAAACAGGGAGAACACTGAAGCTTTCTTT. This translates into CASSQNRENTEAFF.

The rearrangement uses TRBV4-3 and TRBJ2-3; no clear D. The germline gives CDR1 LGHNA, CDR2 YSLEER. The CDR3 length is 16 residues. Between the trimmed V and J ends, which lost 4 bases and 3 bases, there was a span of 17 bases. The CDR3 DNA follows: TGCGCCAGCAGCCTGAGCTCATTTACCGTTACAGATACGCAGTATTTT. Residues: CASSLSSFTVTDTQYF.

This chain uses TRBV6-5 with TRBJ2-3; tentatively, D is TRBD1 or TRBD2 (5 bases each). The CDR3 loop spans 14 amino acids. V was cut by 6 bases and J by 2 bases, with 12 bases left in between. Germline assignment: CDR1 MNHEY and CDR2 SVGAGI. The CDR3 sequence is CASSYGGTTDTQYF. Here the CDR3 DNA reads TGTGCCAGCAGCTACGGTGGGACCACAGATACGCAGTATTTT.

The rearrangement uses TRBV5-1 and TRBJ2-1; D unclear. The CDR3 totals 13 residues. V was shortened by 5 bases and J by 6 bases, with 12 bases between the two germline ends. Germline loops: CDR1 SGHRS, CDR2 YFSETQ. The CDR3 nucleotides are TGCGCCAGCAGTTACAAGGATCGCAATGAGCAGTTCTTC. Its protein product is CASSYKDRNEQFF.

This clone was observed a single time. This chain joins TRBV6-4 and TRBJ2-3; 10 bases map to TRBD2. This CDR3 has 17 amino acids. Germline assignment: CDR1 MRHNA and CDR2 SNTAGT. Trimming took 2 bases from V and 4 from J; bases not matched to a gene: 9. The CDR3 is CASSDGPSGGASDTQYF. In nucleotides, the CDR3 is TGTGCCAGCAGTGACGGACCCAGCGGGGGGGCCTCAGATACGCAGTATTTT.

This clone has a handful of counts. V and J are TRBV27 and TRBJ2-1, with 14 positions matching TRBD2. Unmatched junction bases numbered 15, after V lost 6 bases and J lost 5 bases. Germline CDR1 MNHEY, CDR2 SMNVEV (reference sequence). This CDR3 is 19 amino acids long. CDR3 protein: CASRGRGLAGEIVDNEQFF. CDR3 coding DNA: TGTGCCAGCAGGGGAAGGGGACTAGCGGGGGAAATAGTAGACAATGAGCAGTTCTTC.

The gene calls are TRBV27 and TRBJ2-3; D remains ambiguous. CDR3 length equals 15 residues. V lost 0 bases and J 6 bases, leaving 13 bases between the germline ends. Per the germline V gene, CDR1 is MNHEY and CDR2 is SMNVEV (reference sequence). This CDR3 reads CASSLSLDSGDTQYF. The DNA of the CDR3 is TGTGCCAGCAGTTTATCGTTAGACTCTGGGGATACGCAGTATTTT.

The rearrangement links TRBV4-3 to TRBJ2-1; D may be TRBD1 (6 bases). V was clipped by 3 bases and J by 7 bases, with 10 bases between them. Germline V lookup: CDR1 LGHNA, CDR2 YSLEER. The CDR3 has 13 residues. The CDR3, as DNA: TGCGCCAGCAGCCACAGGGGACCAAATGAGCAGTTCTTC. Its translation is CASSHRGPNEQFF.

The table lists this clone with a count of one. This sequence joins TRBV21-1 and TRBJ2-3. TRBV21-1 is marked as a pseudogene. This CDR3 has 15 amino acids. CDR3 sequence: CASTRTGTGGDTQYF. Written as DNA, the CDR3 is TGTGCCAGCACCAGGACAGGAACGGGGGGCGATACGCAGTATTTT.

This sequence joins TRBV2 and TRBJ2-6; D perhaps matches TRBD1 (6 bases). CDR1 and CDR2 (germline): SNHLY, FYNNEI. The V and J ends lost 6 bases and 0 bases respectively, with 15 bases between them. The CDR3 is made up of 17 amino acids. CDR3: CASREDSLVSGANVLTF. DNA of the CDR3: TGTGCCAGCAGGGAGGACAGCCTAGTCTCTGGGGCCAACGTCCTGACTTTC.

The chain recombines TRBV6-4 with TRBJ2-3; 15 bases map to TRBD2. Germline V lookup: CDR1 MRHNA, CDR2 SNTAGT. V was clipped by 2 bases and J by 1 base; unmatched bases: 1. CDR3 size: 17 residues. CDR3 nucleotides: TGTGCCAGCAGTGACGGGACTAGCGGGGGGCGCACAGATACGCAGTATTTT. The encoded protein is CASSDGTSGGRTDTQYF.

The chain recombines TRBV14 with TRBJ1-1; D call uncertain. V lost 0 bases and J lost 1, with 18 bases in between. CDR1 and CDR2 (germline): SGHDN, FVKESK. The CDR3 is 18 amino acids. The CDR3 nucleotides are TGTGCCAGCAGCCAAGAAGGTTACGGAACCCTTGGGAACACTGAAGCTTTCTTT. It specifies CASSQEGYGTLGNTEAFF.

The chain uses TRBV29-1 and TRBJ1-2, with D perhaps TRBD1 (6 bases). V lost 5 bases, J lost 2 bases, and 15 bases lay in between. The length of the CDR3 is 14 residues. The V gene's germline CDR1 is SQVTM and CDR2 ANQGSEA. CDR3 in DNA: TGCAGCGTTATCAGGGGCCCCCCGAACTATGGCTACACCTTC. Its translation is CSVIRGPPNYGYTF. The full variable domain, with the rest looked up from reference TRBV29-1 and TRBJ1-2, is SAVISQKPSRDICQRGTSLTIQCQVDSQVTMMFWYRQQPGQSLTLIATANQGSEATYESGFVIDKFPISRPNLTFSTLTVSNMSPEDSSIYLCSVIRGPPNYGYTFGSGTRLTVV.

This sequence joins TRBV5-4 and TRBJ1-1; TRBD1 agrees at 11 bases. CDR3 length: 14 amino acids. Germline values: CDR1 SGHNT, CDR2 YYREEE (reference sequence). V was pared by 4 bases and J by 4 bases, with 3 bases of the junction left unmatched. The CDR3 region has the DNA TGTGCCAGCAGCACCGGGACAGGGGGCACTGAAGCTTTCTTT. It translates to CASSTGTGGTEAFF.

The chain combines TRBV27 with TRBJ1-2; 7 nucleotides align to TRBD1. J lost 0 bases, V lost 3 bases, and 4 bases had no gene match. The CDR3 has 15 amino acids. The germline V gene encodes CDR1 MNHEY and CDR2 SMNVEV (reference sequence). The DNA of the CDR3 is TGTGCCAGCAGTTTGGGACAGTCCCCTAACTATGGCTACACCTTC. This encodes CASSLGQSPNYGYTF.

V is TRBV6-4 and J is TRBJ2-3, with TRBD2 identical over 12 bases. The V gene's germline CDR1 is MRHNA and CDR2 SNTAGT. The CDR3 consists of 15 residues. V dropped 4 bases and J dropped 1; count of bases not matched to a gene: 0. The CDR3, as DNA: TGTGCCAGCAGTGCTAGCGGGGGGGGCACAGATACGCAGTATTTT. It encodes CASSASGGGTDTQYF.

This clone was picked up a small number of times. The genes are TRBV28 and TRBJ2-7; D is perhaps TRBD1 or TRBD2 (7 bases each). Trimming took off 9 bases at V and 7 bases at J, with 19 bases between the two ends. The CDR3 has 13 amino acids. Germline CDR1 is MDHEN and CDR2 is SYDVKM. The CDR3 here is CASTSGGVGEQYF. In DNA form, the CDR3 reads TGTGCCAGTACCTCAGGGGGGGTGGGAGAGCAGTACTTC.

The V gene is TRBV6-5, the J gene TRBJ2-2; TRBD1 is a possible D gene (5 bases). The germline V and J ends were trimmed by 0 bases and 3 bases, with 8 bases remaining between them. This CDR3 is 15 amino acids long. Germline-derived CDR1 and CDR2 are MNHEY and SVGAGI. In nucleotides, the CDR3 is TGTGCCAGCAGTTACTCGACAGATTACACCGGGGAGCTGTTTTTT. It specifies CASSYSTDYTGELFF.

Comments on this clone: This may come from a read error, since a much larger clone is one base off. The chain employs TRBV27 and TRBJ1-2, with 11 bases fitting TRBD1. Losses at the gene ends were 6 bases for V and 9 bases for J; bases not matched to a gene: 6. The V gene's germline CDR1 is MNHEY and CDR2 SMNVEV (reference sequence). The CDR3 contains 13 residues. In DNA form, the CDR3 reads TGTGCCAGCAGAACTAGGACAGGGGGCCGCTACACCTTC. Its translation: CASRTRTGGRYTF.